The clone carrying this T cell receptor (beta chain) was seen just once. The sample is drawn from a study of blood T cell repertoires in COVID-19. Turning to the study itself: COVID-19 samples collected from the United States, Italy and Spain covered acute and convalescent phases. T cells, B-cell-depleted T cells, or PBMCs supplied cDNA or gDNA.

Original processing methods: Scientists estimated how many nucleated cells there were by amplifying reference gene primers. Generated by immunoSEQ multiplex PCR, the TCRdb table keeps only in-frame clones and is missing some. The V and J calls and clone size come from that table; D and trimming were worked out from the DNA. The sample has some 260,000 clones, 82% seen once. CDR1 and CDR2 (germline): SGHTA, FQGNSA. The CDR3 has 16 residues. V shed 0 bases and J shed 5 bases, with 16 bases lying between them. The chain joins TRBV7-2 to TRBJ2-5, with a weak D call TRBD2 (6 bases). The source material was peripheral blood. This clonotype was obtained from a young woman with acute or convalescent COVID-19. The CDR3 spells CASSLAGPEGRETQYF. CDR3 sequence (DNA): TGTGCCAGCAGCTTAGCGGGACCTGAGGGGAGGGAGACCCAGTACTTC.